The sequence of this T cell receptor beta chain was determined in a study of response to subunit inactivated influenza vaccine. The CDR3 consists of 13 residues. J gave up 5 bases and V 6 bases, and 7 bases lay outside the gene matches. TCRdb reanalysed the RT-PCR reads using MiXCR and keeps one entry per CDR3 protein. Among some 570,000 distinct CDR3 sequences listed, about 10% were seen once. This sample was shared with a second study, whose subject was T cells expressing NK-cell markers. This second study says: What made the TCR beta cDNA was 5'RACE template switching with UMIs. With respect to HCMV, seven of the eight sequenced donors were seropositive, and one was seronegative. These clonotypes additionally ranked first within the CD3+CD56-NKG2C+ fraction of four donors.

The rearrangement links TRBV12-3 or TRBV12-4 to TRBJ2-7; 7 bases are a match to TRBD1. The source was PBMCs from blood, collected on the day of vaccination. The receptor was isolated from a man in his fifties or sixties who received an inactivated influenza vaccine. The CDR3 here is CASRPTGSHEQYF. CDR3 nucleotides: TGTGCCAGCAGGCCGACAGGGTCCCACGAGCAGTACTTC.